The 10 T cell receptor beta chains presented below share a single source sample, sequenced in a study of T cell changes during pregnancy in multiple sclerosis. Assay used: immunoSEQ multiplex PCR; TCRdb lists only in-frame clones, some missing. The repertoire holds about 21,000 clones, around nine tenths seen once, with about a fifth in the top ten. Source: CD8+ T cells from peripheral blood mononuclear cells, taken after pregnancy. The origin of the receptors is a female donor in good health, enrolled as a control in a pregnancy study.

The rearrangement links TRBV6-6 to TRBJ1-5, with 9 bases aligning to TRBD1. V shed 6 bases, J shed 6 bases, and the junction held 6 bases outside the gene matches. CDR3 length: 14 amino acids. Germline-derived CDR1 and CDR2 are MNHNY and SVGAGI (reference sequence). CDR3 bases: TGTGCCAGCAGCCCTACAGGGGGCCTTCAGCCCCAGCATTTT. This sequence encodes CASSPTGGLQPQHF.

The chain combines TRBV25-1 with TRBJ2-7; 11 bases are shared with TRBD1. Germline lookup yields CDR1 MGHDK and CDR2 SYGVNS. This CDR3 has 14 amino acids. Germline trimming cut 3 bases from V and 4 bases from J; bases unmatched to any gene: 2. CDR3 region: CASSEDRGPYEQYF. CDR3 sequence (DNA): TGTGCCAGCAGTGAGGACAGGGGGCCGTACGAGCAGTACTTC.

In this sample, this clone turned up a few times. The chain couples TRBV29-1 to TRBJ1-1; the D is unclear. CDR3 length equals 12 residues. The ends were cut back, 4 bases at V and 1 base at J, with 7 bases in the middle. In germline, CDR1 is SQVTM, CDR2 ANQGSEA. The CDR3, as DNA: TGCAGCGTTGTAGTGCAGAACACTGAAGCTTTCTTT. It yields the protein CSVVVQNTEAFF. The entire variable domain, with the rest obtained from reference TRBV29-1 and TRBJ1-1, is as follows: SAVISQKPSRDICQRGTSLTIQCQVDSQVTMMFWYRQQPGQSLTLIATANQGSEATYESGFVIDKFPISRPNLTFSTLTVSNMSPEDSSIYLCSVVVQNTEAFFGQGTRLTVV.

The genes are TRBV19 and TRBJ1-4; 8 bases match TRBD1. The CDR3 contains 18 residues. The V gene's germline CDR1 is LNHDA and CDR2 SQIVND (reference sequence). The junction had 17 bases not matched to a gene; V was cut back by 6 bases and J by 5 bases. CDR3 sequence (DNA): TGTGCCAGTAGCCCTGGAGCCCTCGACAGGGGAGCCAATGAAAAACTGTTTTTT. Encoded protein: CASSPGALDRGANEKLFF.

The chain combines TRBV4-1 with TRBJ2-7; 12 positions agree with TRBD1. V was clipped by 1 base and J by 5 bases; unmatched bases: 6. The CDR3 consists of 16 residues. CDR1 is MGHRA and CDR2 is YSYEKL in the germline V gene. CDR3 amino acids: CASSQGSGTGGNEQYF. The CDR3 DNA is TGCGCCAGCAGCCAAGGCTCAGGGACAGGGGGCAACGAGCAGTACTTC.

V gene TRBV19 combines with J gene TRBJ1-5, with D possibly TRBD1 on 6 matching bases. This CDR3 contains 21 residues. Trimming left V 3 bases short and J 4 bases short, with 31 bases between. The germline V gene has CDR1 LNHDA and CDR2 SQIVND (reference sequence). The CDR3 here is CASSISSTAFSYDRWNQPQHF. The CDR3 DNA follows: TGTGCCAGTAGTATTTCATCCACCGCGTTTTCCTATGACAGGTGGAATCAGCCCCAGCATTTT.

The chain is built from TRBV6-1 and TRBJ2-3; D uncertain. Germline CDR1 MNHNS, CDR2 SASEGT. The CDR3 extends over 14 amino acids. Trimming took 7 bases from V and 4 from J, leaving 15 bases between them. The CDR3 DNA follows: TGTGCCAGCACCCAATTCGATGGCTCAGATACGCAGTATTTT. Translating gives CASTQFDGSDTQYF.

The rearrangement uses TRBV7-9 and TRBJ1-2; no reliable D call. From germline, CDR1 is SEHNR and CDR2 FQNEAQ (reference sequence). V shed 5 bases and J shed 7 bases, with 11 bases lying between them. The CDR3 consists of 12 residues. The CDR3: CASSPSEGGYTF. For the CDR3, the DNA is TGTGCCAGCAGCCCCAGTGAGGGTGGCTACACCTTC. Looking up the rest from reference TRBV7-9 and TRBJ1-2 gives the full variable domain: DTGVSQNPRHKITKRGQNVTFRCDPISEHNRLYWYRQTLGQGPEFLTYFQNEAQLEKSRLLSDRFSAERPKGSFSTLEIQRTEQGDSAMYLCASSPSEGGYTFGSGTRLTVV.

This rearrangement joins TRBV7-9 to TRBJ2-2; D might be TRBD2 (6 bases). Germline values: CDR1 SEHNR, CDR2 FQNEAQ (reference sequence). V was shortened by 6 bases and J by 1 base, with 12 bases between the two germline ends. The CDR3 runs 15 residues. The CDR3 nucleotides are TGTGCCAGCAGGGGGGGTGTGGTGAACACCGGGGAGCTGTTTTTT. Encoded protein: CASRGGVVNTGELFF. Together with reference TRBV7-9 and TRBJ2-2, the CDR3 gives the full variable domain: DTGVSQNPRHKITKRGQNVTFRCDPISEHNRLYWYRQTLGQGPEFLTYFQNEAQLEKSRLLSDRFSAERPKGSFSTLEIQRTEQGDSAMYLCASRGGVVNTGELFFGEGSRLTVL.

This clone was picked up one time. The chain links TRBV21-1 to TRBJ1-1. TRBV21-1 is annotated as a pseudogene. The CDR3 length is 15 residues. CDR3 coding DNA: TGTGCCAGCAGCAAAGGTCGGGGGAGGGACACTGAAGCTTTCTTT. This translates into CASSKGRGRDTEAFF.